A selection of T cell receptor beta chains follows, all from one sample in a study of blood T cell repertoires in COVID-19. The table came from immunoSEQ multiplex PCR; TCRdb's copy has only in-frame clones and leaves some out. The sample carries approximately 220,000 clones, 83% recorded once. The sequenced material came from PBMCs or T cells enriched from blood (not recorded which). Receptors originate from a woman in her 50s who had been exposed to COVID-19. The CDR3 runs from the conserved cysteine through the conserved F or W.

J | V | CDR3
TRBJ2-3 | TRBV10-3 | CAISESKGDSDTQYF
TRBJ1-2 | TRBV4-3 | CASSQQWDMAQGYTF
TRBJ2-5 | TRBV23-1 | CASRLDRGQETQYF
TRBJ1-5 | TRBV18 | CASSPADRGQPQHF
TRBJ1-6 | TRBV6-6 | CASSHSPNRGRRSPLHF
TRBJ1-1 | TRBV15 | CATSRGANGHEAFF
TRBJ2-7 | TRBV5-5 | CASSLGFGPEGEQYF
TRBJ2-3 | TRBV25-1 | CASHRGHTDTQYF
TRBJ1-4 | TRBV10-3 | CAIGTGTNEKLFF
TRBJ2-3 | TRBV11-2 | CASSASGSGGTDTQYF
TRBJ2-3 | TRBV19 | CASSDKGGDTQYF
TRBJ1-1 | TRBV3-1/TRBV3-2 | CASSMTGYTEAFF
TRBJ1-1 | TRBV29-1 | CSVAVGHTEAFF
TRBJ1-5 | TRBV11-2 | CASSLGTGGNQPQHF
TRBJ1-2 | TRBV10-2 | CASIGREGGYTF
TRBJ1-2 | TRBV30 | CAWTLVSGGAGVGGYTF
TRBJ1-4 | TRBV19 | CASMARGTNEKLFF
TRBJ2-1 | TRBV28 | CASTLQGQGNEQFF
TRBJ2-5 | TRBV7-2 | CASSLGGGQETQYF
TRBJ2-1 | TRBV27 | CASSLDFGANNEQFF
TRBJ1-4 | TRBV29-1 | CSVRDSSTNEKLFF
TRBJ1-5 | TRBV5-8 | CASSFFLLGDQPQHF
TRBJ1-1 | TRBV5-4 | CASSLRGRTEAFF
TRBJ2-7 | TRBV6-5 | CASSYGSGGSSYEQYF
TRBJ2-5 | TRBV27 | CASSQRGQETQYF
TRBJ2-6 | TRBV9 | CASSGQGAAGANVLTF
TRBJ1-3 | TRBV10-2 | CASSDGGSGNTIYF
TRBJ2-3 | TRBV5-4 | CASSWPYSGGTDTQYF
TRBJ2-1 | TRBV28 | CASSSPGNEQFF
TRBJ2-7 | TRBV28 | CASSQGSKMAWQYF
TRBJ2-3 | TRBV30 | CACRTGGSTDTQYF
TRBJ2-2 | TRBV5-6 | CASSPGDRVYTGELFF
TRBJ1-4 | TRBV4-3 | CASSRTKGQLNEKLFF
TRBJ2-6 | TRBV12-1 | CASSFGQSSGANVLTF
TRBJ1-1 | TRBV30 | CAWRADRRTEAFF
TRBJ1-2 | TRBV6-2/TRBV6-3 | CASSPGGKNYGYTF
TRBJ2-7 | TRBV5-6 | CASSPGSSYEQYF
TRBJ1-1 | TRBV28 | CASSLTGGWTEAFF
TRBJ2-3 | TRBV6-2/TRBV6-3 | CAISTGTSGFNTQYF
TRBJ2-2 | TRBV11-2 | CATRQGKVFF
TRBJ1-5 | TRBV30 | CAWSLMRGDNQPQHF
TRBJ1-2 | TRBV19 | CASSTPRQGSRNGYTF
TRBJ2-7 | TRBV3-1/TRBV3-2 | CASSPRLAGFDEQYF
TRBJ1-5 | TRBV9 | CASSSGDSNQPQHF
TRBJ1-6 | TRBV7-2 | CATGQLFSPLHF
TRBJ1-1 | TRBV6-5 | CASSYGGSTEAFF
TRBJ1-3 | TRBV11-2 | CASSDYRGGNTIYF
TRBJ1-1 | TRBV15 | CATSRQWTGKAFF